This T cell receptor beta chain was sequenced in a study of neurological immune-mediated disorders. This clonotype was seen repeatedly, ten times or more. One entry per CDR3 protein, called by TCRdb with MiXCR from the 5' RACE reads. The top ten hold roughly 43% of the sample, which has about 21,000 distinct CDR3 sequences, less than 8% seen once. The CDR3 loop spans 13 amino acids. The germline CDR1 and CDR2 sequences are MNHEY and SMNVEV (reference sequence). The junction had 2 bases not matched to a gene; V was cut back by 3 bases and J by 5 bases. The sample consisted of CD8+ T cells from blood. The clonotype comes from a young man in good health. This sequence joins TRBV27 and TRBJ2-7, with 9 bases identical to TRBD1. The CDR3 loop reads CASSFRQGDEQYF. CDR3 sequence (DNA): TGTGCCAGCAGTTTCAGACAGGGGGACGAGCAGTACTTC.